This TCR beta chain was identified in a study of CD8+ T cells in alopecia areata. Whole-study results and caveats: Normal scalp showed lower clonality than lesional scalp, especially alopecia totalis/universalis.

From PBMCs, CD4+ and CD8+ T cells were sorted. Germline assignment: CDR1 DFQATT and CDR2 SNEGSKA (reference sequence). The CDR3 sequence is 10 residues long. V was pared by 6 bases and J by 7 bases, with 8 bases between. There are a few counts of this clone. The antigen is unknown. Sequencing templates came from extracted RNA that was reverse transcribed into cDNA. Some clones are missing from TCRdb's copy, which holds only in-frame ones; the method was immunoSEQ multiplex PCR. The table includes over 150,000 clones, roughly 65% detected once. The V call is TRBV20-1, the J call TRBJ2-3, with D unresolved. This receptor was taken from a human donor with alopecia areata. The sequencing here drew on CD4+ T cells sorted from blood, taken at week 0. CDR3 sequence (DNA): TGCAGTGCCCTAGGGAATACGCAGTATTTT. This sequence encodes CSALGNTQYF.